Reported below is one TCR beta chain. The sample belongs to a study of T cells in Graves' hyperthyroidism and ophthalmopathy. This CDR3 region has 14 residues. Germline CDR1 MNHNS, CDR2 SASEGT. V lost 6 bases, J lost 2 bases, and 14 bases lay in between. Amplification of TCR beta CDR3 regions used RNA as the template. The TCR CDR3 was amplified in a first-round RT-PCR using the HTBI primer set. TCRdb reprocessed the multiplex PCR reads with MiXCR, giving one entry per CDR3 protein. The data hold a few hundred thousand distinct CDR3 sequences, with 15% to 20% observed a single time. This chain uses TRBV6-1 with TRBJ2-7, with D possibly being TRBD2 (6 bases). The source material was blood. The origin of this receptor is a woman in her 40s with Graves' ophthalmopathy. The CDR3 region is CASRAAAGTYEQYF. CDR3 sequence (DNA): TGTGCCAGCAGGGCGGCGGCGGGGACCTACGAGCAGTACTTC.